The entry that follows covers one T cell receptor beta chain sequence. Its antigen is undetermined. TCRdb's copy holds only in-frame clones and misses some; the assay was immunoSEQ multiplex PCR. The repertoire holds 100,000 to 120,000 clones, with approximately 89% as singletons. This sample is part of a study of OX40 agonist ivuxolimab in advanced cancers. Study context: Patients were treated with ivuxolimab, an agonistic anti-OX40 (CD134) antibody.

Study conclusions and caveats: Patients who responded partially at 0.1-3.0 mg/kg showed clonal expansion ranking among the lowest.

Trimming took off 5 bases at V and 7 bases at J, with 18 bases between the two ends. CDR1 is MNHEY and CDR2 is SMNVEV in the germline V gene (reference sequence). The CDR3 is made up of 14 amino acids. This clonotype was sampled from an adult with an advanced solid tumor such as melanoma, head and neck, liver or kidney cancer. The rearrangement joins TRBV27 to TRBJ2-7; no clear D gene. The sequenced sample was CD4+ or CD8+ T cells sorted from blood, obtained in a trial of the OX40 agonist ivuxolimab. The CDR3, as DNA: TGTGCCAGCAGTACCCGGGCCCGTATGTGGGAGCAGTACTTC. It codes for CASSTRARMWEQYF.